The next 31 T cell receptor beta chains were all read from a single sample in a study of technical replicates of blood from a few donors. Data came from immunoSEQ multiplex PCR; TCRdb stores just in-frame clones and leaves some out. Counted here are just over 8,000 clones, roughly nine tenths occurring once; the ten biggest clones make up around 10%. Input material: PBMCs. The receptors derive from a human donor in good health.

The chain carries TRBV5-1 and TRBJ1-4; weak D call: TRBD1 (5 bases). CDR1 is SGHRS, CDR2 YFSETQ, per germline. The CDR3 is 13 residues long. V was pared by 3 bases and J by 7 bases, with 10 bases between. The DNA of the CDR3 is TGCGCCAGCAGCTCTGGACACCGTGAAAAACTGTTTTTT. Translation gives CASSSGHREKLFF.

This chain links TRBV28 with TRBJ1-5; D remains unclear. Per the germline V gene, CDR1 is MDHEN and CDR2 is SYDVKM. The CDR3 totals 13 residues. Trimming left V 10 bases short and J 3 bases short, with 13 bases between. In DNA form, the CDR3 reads TGTGCCAATGGAGGATCAGTCAATCAGCCCCAGCATTTT. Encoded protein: CANGGSVNQPQHF.

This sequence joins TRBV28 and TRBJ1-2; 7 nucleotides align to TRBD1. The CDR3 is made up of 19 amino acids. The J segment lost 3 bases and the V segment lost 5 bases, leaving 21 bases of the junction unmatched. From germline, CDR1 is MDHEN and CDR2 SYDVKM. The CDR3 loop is CASSGQGTAWGLEDYGYTF. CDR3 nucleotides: TGTGCCAGCAGTGGGCAGGGGACAGCGTGGGGACTAGAGGACTATGGCTACACCTTC.

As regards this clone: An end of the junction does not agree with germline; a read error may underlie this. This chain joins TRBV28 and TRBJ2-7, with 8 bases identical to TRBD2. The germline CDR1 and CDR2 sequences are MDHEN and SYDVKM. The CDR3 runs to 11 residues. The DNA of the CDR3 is TGTGCCAGCAAAGCCAGACTAGCGAGTTATTTC. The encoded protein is CASKARLASYF.

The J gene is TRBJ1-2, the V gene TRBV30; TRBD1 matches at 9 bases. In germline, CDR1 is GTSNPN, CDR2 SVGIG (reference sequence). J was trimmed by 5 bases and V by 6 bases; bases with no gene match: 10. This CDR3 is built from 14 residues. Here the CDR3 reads CACLPTGGGYGYTF. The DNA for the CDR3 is TGTGCCTGCCTACCTACAGGGGGCGGGTATGGCTACACCTTC.

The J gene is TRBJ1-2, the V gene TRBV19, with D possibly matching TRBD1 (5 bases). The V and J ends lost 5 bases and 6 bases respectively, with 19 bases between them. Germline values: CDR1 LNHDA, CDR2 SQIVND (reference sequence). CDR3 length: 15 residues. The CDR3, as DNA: TGTGCCAGTAGTCCTTACGAAACAGGACGTAATGGCTACACCTTC. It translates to CASSPYETGRNGYTF.

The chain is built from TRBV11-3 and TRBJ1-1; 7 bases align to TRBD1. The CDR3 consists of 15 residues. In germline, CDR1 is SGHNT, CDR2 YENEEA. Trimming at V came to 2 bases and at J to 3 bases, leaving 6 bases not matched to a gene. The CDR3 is CASSLTGQGDTEAFF. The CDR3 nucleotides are TGTGCCAGCAGCTTAACGGGGCAGGGGGACACTGAAGCTTTCTTT. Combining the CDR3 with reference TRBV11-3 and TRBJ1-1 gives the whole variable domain EAGVVQSPRYKIIEKKQPVAFWCNPISGHNTLYWYLQNLGQGPELLIRYENEEAVDDSQLPKDRFSAERLKGVDSTLKIQPAELGDSAVYLCASSLTGQGDTEAFFGQGTRLTVV.

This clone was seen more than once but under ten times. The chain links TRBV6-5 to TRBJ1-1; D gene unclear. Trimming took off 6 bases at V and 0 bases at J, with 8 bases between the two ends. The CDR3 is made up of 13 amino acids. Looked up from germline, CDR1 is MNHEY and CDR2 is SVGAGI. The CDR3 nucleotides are TGTGCCAGCAGCCAGTCCTTGAACACTGAAGCTTTCTTT. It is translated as CASSQSLNTEAFF.

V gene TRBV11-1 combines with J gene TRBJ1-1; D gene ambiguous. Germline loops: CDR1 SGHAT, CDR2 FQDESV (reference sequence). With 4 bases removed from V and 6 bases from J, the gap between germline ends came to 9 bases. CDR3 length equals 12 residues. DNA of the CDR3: TGTGCCAGCAGCTGGGGAGGCGCTGAAGCTTTCTTT. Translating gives CASSWGGAEAFF.

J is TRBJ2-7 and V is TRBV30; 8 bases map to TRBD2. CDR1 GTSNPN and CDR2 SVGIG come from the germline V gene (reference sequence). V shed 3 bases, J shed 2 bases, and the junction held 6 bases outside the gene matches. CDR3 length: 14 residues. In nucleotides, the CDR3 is TGTGCCTGGAGCCCGAGCGGGAGCCCCTACGAGCAGTACTTC. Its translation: CAWSPSGSPYEQYF. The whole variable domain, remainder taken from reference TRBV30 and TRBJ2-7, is SQTIHQWPATLVQPVGSPLSLECTVEGTSNPNLYWYRQAAGRGLQLLFYSVGIGQISSEVPQNLSASRPQDRQFILSSKKLLLSDSGFYLCAWSPSGSPYEQYFGPGTRLTVT.

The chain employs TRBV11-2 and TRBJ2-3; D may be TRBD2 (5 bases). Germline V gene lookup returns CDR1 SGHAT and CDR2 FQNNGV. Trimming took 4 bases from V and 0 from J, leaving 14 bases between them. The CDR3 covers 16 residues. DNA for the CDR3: TGTGCCAGCAGCTATAGATTTGGAGGAAGCACAGATACGCAGTATTTT. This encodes CASSYRFGGSTDTQYF.

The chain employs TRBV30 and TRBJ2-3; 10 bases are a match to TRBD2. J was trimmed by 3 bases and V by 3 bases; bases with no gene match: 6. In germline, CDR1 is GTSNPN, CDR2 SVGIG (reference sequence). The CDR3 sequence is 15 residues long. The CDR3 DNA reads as TGTGCCTGGAGCCCTCTAGCGGGAGCAACAGATACGCAGTATTTT. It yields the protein CAWSPLAGATDTQYF. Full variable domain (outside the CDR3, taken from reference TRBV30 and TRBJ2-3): SQTIHQWPATLVQPVGSPLSLECTVEGTSNPNLYWYRQAAGRGLQLLFYSVGIGQISSEVPQNLSASRPQDRQFILSSKKLLLSDSGFYLCAWSPLAGATDTQYFGPGTRLTVL.

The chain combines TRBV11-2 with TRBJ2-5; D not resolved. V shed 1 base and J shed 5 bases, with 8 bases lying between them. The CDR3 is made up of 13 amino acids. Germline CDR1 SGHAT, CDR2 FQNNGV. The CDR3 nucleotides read TGTGCCAGCAGCTTAGCAAATTTTGAGACCCAGTACTTC. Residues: CASSLANFETQYF.

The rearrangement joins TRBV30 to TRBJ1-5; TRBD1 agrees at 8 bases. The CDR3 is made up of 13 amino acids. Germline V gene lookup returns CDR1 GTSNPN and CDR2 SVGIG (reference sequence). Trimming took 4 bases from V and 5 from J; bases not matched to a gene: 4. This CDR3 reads CAWTSGGDQPQHF. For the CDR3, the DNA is TGTGCCTGGACGTCAGGGGGCGATCAGCCCCAGCATTTT.

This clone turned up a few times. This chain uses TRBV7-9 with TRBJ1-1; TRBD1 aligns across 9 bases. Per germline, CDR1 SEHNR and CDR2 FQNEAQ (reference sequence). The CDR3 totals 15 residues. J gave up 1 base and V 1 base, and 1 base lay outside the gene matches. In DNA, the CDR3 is TGTGCCAGCAGCTTAGGGGGACAGGGGAACACTGAAGCTTTCTTT. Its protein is CASSLGGQGNTEAFF.

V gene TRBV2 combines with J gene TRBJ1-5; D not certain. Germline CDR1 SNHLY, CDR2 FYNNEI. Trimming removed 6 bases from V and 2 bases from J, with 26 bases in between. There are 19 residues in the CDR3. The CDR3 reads CASSDRISGGSRGNQPQHF. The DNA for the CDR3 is TGTGCCAGCAGCGATAGGATTTCTGGAGGGAGTCGGGGCAATCAGCCCCAGCATTTT.

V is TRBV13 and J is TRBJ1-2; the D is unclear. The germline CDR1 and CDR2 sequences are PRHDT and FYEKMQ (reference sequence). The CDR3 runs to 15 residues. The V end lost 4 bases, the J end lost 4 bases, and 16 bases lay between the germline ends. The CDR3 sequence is CASSSEDRRSYGYTF. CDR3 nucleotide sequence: TGTGCCAGCAGCTCAGAAGATAGACGGAGCTATGGCTACACCTTC.

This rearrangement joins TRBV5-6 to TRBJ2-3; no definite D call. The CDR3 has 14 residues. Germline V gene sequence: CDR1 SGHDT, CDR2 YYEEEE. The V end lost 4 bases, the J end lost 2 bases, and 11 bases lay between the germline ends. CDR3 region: CASSPTRVTDTQYF. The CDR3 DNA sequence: TGTGCCAGCAGCCCCACACGTGTCACAGATACGCAGTATTTT.

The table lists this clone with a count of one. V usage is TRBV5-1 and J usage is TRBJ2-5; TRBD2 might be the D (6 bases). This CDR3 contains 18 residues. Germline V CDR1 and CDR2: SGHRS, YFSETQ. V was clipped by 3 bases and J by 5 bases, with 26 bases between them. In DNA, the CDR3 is TGCGCCAGCAGCTCGGGAGCTACGGCCGATCCTTCCTCTGAGACCCAGTACTTC. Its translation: CASSSGATADPSSETQYF.

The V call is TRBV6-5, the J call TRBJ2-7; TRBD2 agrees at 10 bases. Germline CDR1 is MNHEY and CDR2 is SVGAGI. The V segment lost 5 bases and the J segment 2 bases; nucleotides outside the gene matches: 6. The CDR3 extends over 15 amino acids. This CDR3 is CASSPASGRAYEQYF. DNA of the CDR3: TGTGCCAGCAGTCCGGCTAGCGGGAGAGCCTACGAGCAGTACTTC.

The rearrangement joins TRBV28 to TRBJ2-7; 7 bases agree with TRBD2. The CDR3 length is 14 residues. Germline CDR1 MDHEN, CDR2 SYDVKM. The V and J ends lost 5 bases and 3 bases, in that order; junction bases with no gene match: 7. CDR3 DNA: TGTGCCAGCAGTCTTGGATGGGGGGGCTACGAGCAGTACTTC. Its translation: CASSLGWGGYEQYF.

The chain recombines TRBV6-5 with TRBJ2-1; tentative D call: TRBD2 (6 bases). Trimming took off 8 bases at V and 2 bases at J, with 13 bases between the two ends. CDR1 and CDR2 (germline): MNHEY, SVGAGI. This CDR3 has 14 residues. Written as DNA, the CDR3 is TGTGCCAGCGGCCGGGAGTTCACCTACAATGAGCAGTTCTTC. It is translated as CASGREFTYNEQFF.

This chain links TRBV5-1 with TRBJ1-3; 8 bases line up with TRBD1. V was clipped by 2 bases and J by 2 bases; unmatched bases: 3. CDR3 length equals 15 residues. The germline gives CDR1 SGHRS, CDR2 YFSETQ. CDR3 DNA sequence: TGCGCCAGCAGCTTACAGGGGGTTCCTGGAAACACCATATATTTT. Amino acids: CASSLQGVPGNTIYF.

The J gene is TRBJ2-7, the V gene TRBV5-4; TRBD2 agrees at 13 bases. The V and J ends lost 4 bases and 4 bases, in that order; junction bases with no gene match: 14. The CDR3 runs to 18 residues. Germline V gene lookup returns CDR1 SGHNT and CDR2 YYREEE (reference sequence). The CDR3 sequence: CASSPGFGLAGVDYEQYF. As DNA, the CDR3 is TGTGCCAGCAGCCCCGGGTTCGGACTAGCGGGAGTTGATTACGAGCAGTACTTC. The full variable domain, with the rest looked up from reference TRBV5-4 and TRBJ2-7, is ETGVTQSPTHLIKTRGQQVTLRCSSQSGHNTVSWYQQALGQGPQFIFQYYREEENGRGNFPPRFSGLQFPNYSSELNVNALELDDSALYLCASSPGFGLAGVDYEQYFGPGTRLTVT.

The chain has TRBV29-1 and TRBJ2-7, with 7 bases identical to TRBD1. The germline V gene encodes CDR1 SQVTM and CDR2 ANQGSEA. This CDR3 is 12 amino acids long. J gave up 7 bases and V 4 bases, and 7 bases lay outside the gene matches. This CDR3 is CSVGTGEQEQYF. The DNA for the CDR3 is TGCAGCGTTGGGACAGGCGAACAGGAGCAGTACTTC.

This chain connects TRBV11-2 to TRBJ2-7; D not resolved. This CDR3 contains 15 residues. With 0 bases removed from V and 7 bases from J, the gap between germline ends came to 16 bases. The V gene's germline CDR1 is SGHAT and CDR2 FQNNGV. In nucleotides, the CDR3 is TGTGCCAGCAGCTTAGAAGTTAGGCCTACCGGGGAGCAGTACTTC. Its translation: CASSLEVRPTGEQYF.

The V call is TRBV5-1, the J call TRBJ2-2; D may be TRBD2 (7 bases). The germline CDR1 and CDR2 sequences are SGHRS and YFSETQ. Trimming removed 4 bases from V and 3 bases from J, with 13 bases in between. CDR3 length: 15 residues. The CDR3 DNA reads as TGCGCCAGCAGCCAAGGGGGGGCGTACACCGGGGAGCTGTTTTTT. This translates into CASSQGGAYTGELFF.

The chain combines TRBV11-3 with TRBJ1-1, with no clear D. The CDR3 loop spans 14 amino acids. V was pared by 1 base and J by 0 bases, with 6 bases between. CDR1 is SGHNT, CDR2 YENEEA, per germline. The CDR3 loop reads CASSLGVVNTEAFF. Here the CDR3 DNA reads TGTGCCAGCAGCTTAGGCGTCGTGAACACTGAAGCTTTCTTT.

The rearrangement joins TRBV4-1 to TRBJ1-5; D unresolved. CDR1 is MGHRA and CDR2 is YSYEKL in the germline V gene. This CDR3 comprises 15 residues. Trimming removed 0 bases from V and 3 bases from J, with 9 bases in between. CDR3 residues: CASSQDGQNNQPQHF. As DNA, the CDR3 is TGCGCCAGCAGCCAAGATGGGCAGAACAATCAGCCCCAGCATTTT.

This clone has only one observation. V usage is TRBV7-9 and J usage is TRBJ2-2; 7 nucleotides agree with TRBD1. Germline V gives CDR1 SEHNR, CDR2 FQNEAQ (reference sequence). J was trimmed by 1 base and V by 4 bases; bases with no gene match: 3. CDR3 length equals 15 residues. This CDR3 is CASSSGQVNTGELFF. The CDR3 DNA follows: TGTGCCAGCAGCTCCGGACAGGTGAACACCGGGGAGCTGTTTTTT.

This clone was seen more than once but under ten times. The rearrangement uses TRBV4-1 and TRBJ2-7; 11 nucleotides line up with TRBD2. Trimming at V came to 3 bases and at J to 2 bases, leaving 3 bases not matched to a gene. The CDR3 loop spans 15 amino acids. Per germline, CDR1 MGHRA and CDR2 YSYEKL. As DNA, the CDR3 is TGCGCCAGCAGCCATCTAGCGGGAGGAGCCTACGAGCAGTACTTC. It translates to CASSHLAGGAYEQYF.